Each of the 18 T cell receptor beta chains below was sequenced from the same sample in a study of OX40 agonist ivuxolimab in advanced cancers. The assay was immunoSEQ multiplex PCR, and TCRdb's table has in-frame clones only and misses some. The data contain about 78,000 clones, 92% of them singletons. The sample here was CD4+ or CD8+ T cells sorted from blood, taken in a trial of the OX40 agonist ivuxolimab. These receptor sequences come from an adult with an advanced solid tumor such as melanoma, head and neck, liver or kidney cancer.

The chain has TRBV5-4 and TRBJ2-1; D is perhaps TRBD2 (6 bases). CDR1 and CDR2 (germline): SGHNT, YYREEE (reference sequence). V was cut by 4 bases and J by 4 bases, with 12 bases left in between. The CDR3 loop spans 14 amino acids. The CDR3 sequence is CASSPGTGYNEQFF. The CDR3 coding sequence is TGTGCCAGCAGCCCCGGGACTGGATACAATGAGCAGTTCTTC.

The DNA of the CDR3 is TGTGCCAGCAGTGACGGGACGGTTAACACCGGGGAGCTGTTTTTT. Translated: CASSDGTVNTGELFF. The genes are TRBV2 and TRBJ2-2; tentatively, D is TRBD1 or TRBD2 (5 bases each). The CDR3 has 15 residues. V was trimmed by 3 bases and J by 2 bases, leaving 10 bases between them. CDR1 and CDR2 from the germline V gene are SNHLY and FYNNEI.

The chain combines TRBV11-2 with TRBJ1-2, with D hard to call. The CDR3 runs 13 residues. From germline, CDR1 is SGHAT and CDR2 FQNNGV. V was clipped by 2 bases and J by 4 bases, with 8 bases between them. Written as DNA, the CDR3 is TGTGCCAGCAGCTTAACACAGACCTATGGCTACACCTTC. Residues: CASSLTQTYGYTF.

CDR3 nucleotides: TGCGCCAGCAGCCCCCGGACGGTGGAAACCGGGGAGCTGTTTTTT. Its protein is CASSPRTVETGELFF. This rearrangement joins TRBV5-1 to TRBJ2-2; D is uncertain. Trimming pared 4 bases from V and 5 bases from J, leaving 15 bases between. There are 15 residues in the CDR3. CDR1 and CDR2 (germline): SGHRS, YFSETQ.

The CDR3 loop reads CSVTRGLASTDTQYF. The CDR3 nucleotides read TGCAGCGTTACCCGGGGACTTGCTAGCACAGATACGCAGTATTTT. This chain joins TRBV29-1 and TRBJ2-3, with a weak D call TRBD2 (6 bases). The germline V gene encodes CDR1 SQVTM and CDR2 ANQGSEA. The V and J ends lost 5 bases and 0 bases respectively, with 15 bases between them. This CDR3 is built from 15 residues.

The J gene is TRBJ1-1, the V gene TRBV5-1, with TRBD1 matching 10 bases. Per the germline V gene, CDR1 is SGHRS and CDR2 is YFSETQ. The trim removed 6 bases at V and 4 bases at J, leaving 15 bases unmatched. The CDR3 sequence is 17 residues long. CDR3 residues: CASTRGPGTGEGTEAFF. The CDR3, as DNA: TGCGCCAGCACCAGGGGGCCCGGGACAGGGGAGGGCACTGAAGCTTTCTTT.

The rearrangement joins TRBV7-9 to TRBJ1-2; 7 bases are a match to TRBD1. The germline V gene has CDR1 SEHNR and CDR2 FQNEAQ (reference sequence). V was pared by 0 bases and J by 0 bases, with 7 bases of the junction left unmatched. The CDR3 contains 17 residues. The CDR3: CASSLAYRGAANYGYTF. In DNA form, the CDR3 reads TGTGCCAGCAGCTTAGCCTACAGGGGAGCCGCTAACTATGGCTACACCTTC.

The chain recombines TRBV6-1 with TRBJ1-1; D is undetermined. The CDR3 spans 13 residues. Trimming shortened V by 5 bases and J by 6 bases, and 13 bases separated the two germline ends. The germline V gene encodes CDR1 MNHNS and CDR2 SASEGT. This CDR3 reads CASSIENWSEAFF. CDR3 DNA: TGTGCCAGCAGTATTGAAAATTGGTCTGAAGCTTTCTTT.

Note on this clone: The identical CDR3 is also encoded by other nucleotide sequences in the sample. The chain links TRBV16 to TRBJ2-3, with D uncertain. CDR3 length: 12 residues. V lost 0 bases and J 6 bases, leaving 4 bases between the germline ends. CDR1 is KGHSY and CDR2 is FQNENV in the germline V gene. The CDR3 DNA sequence: TGTGCCAGCAGCCAATCGGGGGATACGCAGTATTTT. Amino acid sequence: CASSQSGDTQYF. The full variable domain, its missing parts supplied by reference TRBV16 and TRBJ2-3, is GEEVAQTPKHLVRGEGQKAKLYCAPIKGHSYVFWYQQVLKNEFKFLISFQNENVFDETGMPKERFSAKCLPNSPCSLEIQATKLEDSAVYFCASSQSGDTQYFGPGTRLTVL.

This clone was counted once. The CDR3 sequence: CASSHDTGYGYTF. The CDR3, as DNA: TGTGCCAGCAGCCATGACACGGGCTATGGCTACACCTTC. This rearrangement joins TRBV7-2 to TRBJ1-2, with D unclear. Germline CDR1 and CDR2: SGHTA and FQGNSA. The CDR3 has 13 residues. The ends were cut back, 5 bases at V and 4 bases at J, with 11 bases in the middle. Based on the CDR3 plus reference TRBV7-2 and TRBJ1-2, the full variable domain is GAGVSQSPSNKVTEKGKDVELRCDPISGHTALYWYRQSLGQGLEFLIYFQGNSAPDKSGLPSDRFSAERTGGSVSTLTIQRTQQEDSAVYLCASSHDTGYGYTFGSGTRLTVV.

The chain is built from TRBV28 and TRBJ1-2; 7 positions match TRBD1. Trimming cost V 1 base and J 4 bases; bases outside gene matches: 12. The germline V gene encodes CDR1 MDHEN and CDR2 SYDVKM. The CDR3 sequence is 17 residues long. CDR3 sequence reads: CASSLLGGGGQVYGYTF. The CDR3, as DNA: TGTGCCAGCAGTTTATTGGGGGGTGGTGGACAGGTCTATGGCTACACCTTC.

The rearrangement uses TRBV27 and TRBJ1-2; 8 bases align to TRBD1. The germline V gene encodes CDR1 MNHEY and CDR2 SMNVEV (reference sequence). There are 12 residues in the CDR3. V trimming: 4 bases; J trimming: 8 bases; junction bases outside the gene matches: 3. The CDR3 loop reads CASSSGGWGYTF. DNA of the CDR3: TGTGCCAGCAGTTCAGGGGGCTGGGGCTACACCTTC.

The chain couples TRBV5-8 to TRBJ1-5; 7 bases are a match to TRBD1. The CDR3 runs to 16 residues. In germline, CDR1 is SGHTS, CDR2 YDEGEE. J was trimmed by 3 bases and V by 0 bases; bases with no gene match: 6. CDR3 residues: CASSLVSGTVNQPQHF. CDR3 coding DNA: TGTGCCAGCAGCTTGGTTTCCGGGACAGTCAATCAGCCCCAGCATTTT.

The chain is built from TRBV27 and TRBJ1-2, with unresolved D. The CDR3 length is 16 residues. Per the germline V gene, CDR1 is MNHEY and CDR2 is SMNVEV (reference sequence). V was clipped by 4 bases and J by 0 bases, with 15 bases between them. CDR3 bases: TGTGCCAGCAGTTCCCGGGATCCTCCAACTAACTATGGCTACACCTTC. It translates to CASSSRDPPTNYGYTF.

V and J are TRBV2 and TRBJ2-4, with TRBD1 matching over 10 bases. Trimming took 5 bases from V and 12 from J; bases not matched to a gene: 7. The germline CDR1 and CDR2 sequences are SNHLY and FYNNEI. The CDR3 covers 13 residues. The CDR3 DNA follows: TGTGCCAGCAGTCCGGGACAGGGGCTAGGTCAGTACTTC. It codes for CASSPGQGLGQYF.

The chain links TRBV5-8 to TRBJ1-6; 7 positions agree with TRBD1. V shed 4 bases and J 0 bases; nucleotides not matched to a gene: 10. The CDR3 covers 18 residues. Germline values: CDR1 SGHTS, CDR2 YDEGEE. As DNA, the CDR3 is TGTGCCAGCAGCGGGACCCGGGACAGCAGCTCCTATAATTCACCCCTCCACTTT. It is translated as CASSGTRDSSSYNSPLHF.

J is TRBJ1-2 and V is TRBV27; D possibly corresponds to TRBD1 (5 bases). CDR1 and CDR2 from the germline V gene are MNHEY and SMNVEV (reference sequence). The ends were cut back, 1 base at V and 2 bases at J, with 11 bases in the middle. This CDR3 region has 15 residues. CDR3: CASSLWGGENYGYTF. The CDR3 region has the DNA TGTGCCAGCAGTTTATGGGGCGGAGAGAACTATGGCTACACCTTC.

The J gene is TRBJ2-7, the V gene TRBV19; 11 bases line up with TRBD2. The CDR3 runs to 15 residues. Germline V gene sequence: CDR1 LNHDA, CDR2 SQIVND (reference sequence). Trimming removed 6 bases from V and 3 bases from J; junction bases left unmatched: 7. The DNA for the CDR3 is TGTGCCAGTAGCCTCGGGACTAGCGGCTTCTACGAGCAGTACTTC. This translates into CASSLGTSGFYEQYF.